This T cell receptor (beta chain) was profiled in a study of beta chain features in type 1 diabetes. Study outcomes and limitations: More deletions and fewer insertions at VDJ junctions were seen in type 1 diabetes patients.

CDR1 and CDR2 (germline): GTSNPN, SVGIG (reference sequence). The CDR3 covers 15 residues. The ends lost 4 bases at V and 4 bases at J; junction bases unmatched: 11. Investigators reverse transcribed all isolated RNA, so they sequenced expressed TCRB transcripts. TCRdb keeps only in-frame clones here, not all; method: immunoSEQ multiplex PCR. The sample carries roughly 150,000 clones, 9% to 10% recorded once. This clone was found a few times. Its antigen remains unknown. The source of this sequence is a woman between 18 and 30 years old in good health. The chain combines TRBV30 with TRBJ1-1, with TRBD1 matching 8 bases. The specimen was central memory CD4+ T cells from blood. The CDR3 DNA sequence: TGTGCCTGGAAGGACAGGGATAAACGTTTCACTGAAGCTTTCTTT. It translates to CAWKDRDKRFTEAFF.